This T cell receptor beta chain was documented in a study of regulatory T cells in long-lasting Graves disease. Study-level information: Recently diagnosed Graves' patients had received antithyroid drugs for under 3 months. Study results and caveats: New patients shared fewer public clonotypes (about 970) than persistent patients did (roughly 2,500).

Time point of the sample: newly diagnosed GD, antithyroid drugs for less than 3 months. PBMCs provided the RNA from which the TCR library was made. With iRepertoire HTBI primers and Arm-PCR of CDR3 regions, TCR beta libraries were built. TCRdb reprocessed the multiplex PCR reads with MiXCR, giving one entry per CDR3 protein. The sample has roughly 400,000 distinct CDR3 sequences; over 12% are singletons. This clonotype showed up many times. Its antigen is currently unknown. These same data were also listed under a study on T cells in Graves' hyperthyroidism and ophthalmopathy.

The material was peripheral blood mononuclear cells (PBMCs), obtained at new diagnosis, from a patient treated with antithyroid drugs. The sequence came from a woman aged 40-49 years with Graves disease.

CDR3 residues: CASKVLDQETQYF. In nucleotides, the CDR3 is TGCGCCAGCAAGGTACTAGACCAAGAGACCCAGTACTTC. The V gene is TRBV5-1, the J gene TRBJ2-5, with D perhaps matching TRBD2 (5 bases). The germline V and J ends were trimmed by 6 bases and 0 bases, with 9 bases remaining between them. The CDR3 contains 13 residues. CDR1 SGHRS and CDR2 YFSETQ come from the germline V gene.